The next 12 T cell receptor beta chains were all read from a single sample in a study of T cell clonality in common variable immunodeficiency. Measured with immunoSEQ multiplex PCR; TCRdb has only the in-frame clones, and not every one. The repertoire shows roughly 42,000 clones, none seen only once; the top ten take about 2.2%. What was sequenced was peripheral blood mononuclear cells. The receptors originated from a person aged 18 to 70 in good health.

This clone was detected ten times or more. The read stops 3 residues short of the end of the CDR3; the missing end is completed from the germline J gene. The chain links TRBV20-1 to TRBJ2-4, with 9 bases matching TRBD2. Germline assignment: CDR1 DFQATT and CDR2 SNEGSKA (reference sequence). The V segment lost 8 bases and the J segment 0 bases; nucleotides outside the gene matches: 8. The CDR3 runs 15 residues. The covered CDR3 bases are TGCAGTACAACCTCTAGCGGGGAAGCCAAAAACATT. Translation: CSTTSSGEAKNI. The CDR3 in full is CSTTSSGEAKNIQYF.

This clone was seen many times. From the germline J gene comes the end of the CDR3, since the read stops 3 residues before it. V is TRBV29-1 and J is TRBJ1-3, with 8 bases matching TRBD1. The V gene end was trimmed by 4 bases and the J gene end by 1 base; junction bases not matched to a gene: 3. Per the germline V gene, CDR1 is SQVTM and CDR2 is ANQGSEA. This CDR3 region has 14 residues. Here the CDR3 reads CSVVDRESGNTIYF. Incomplete CDR3 DNA: TGCAGCGTTGTGGACAGGGAATCTGGAAACACC.

This clone was picked up many times. The read terminates 3 residues ahead of where the CDR3 ends, so the germline J gene completes it. This chain connects TRBV5-4 to TRBJ2-3; D call uncertain. Germline assignment: CDR1 SGHNT and CDR2 YYREEE (reference sequence). The CDR3 extends over 13 amino acids. V was clipped by 4 bases and J by 2 bases, with 8 bases between them. CDR3 DNA, as far as it was read: TGTGCCAGCAGCACCTTCTACACAGATACG. It specifies CASSTFYTDT. The full CDR3 is CASSTFYTDTQYF.

This clone was seen ten or more times. The sequence runs out 3 residues before the end of the CDR3; the remainder is reconstructed from the germline J gene. V is TRBV15 and J is TRBJ2-7; possible D gene TRBD1, 6 bases. Trimming left V 0 bases short and J 5 bases short, with 17 bases between. CDR1 and CDR2 (germline): LNHNV, YYDKDF (reference sequence). This CDR3 has 16 residues. This CDR3 reads CATSRDNRAGRNEQYF. Partial CDR3 DNA: TGTGCCACCAGCAGAGATAACAGGGCAGGGCGTAACGAG.

This clone showed up many times. The CDR3 extends 3 residues past the end of the read, so its final part is completed from the germline J gene. The gene calls are TRBV19 and TRBJ1-2, with 7 bases aligning to TRBD1. Germline-derived CDR1 and CDR2 are LNHDA and SQIVND (reference sequence). This CDR3 comprises 12 residues. CDR3 sequence: CASKDRKQGYTF. The sequenced part of the CDR3 DNA is TGTGCCAGCAAGGACAGGAAGCAAGGC. The variable domain in full, with the rest retrieved from reference TRBV19 and TRBJ1-2, is DGGITQSPKYLFRKEGQNVTLSCEQNLNHDAMYWYRQDPGQGLRLIYYSQIVNDFQKGDIAEGYSVSREKKESFPLTVTSAQKNPTAFYLCASKDRKQGYTFGSGTRLTVV.

This clone was seen at least ten times. The read ends 3 residues shy of where the CDR3 ends; the end is completed using the germline J gene. This chain links TRBV5-6 with TRBJ1-3; D ambiguous. Germline V gene lookup returns CDR1 SGHDT and CDR2 YYEEEE. The CDR3 is 15 amino acids. V shed 3 bases and J shed 3 bases, with 13 bases lying between them. The part of the CDR3 DNA that was read is TGTGCCAGCAGCTCGAGAACAACCTTTGGAAACACC. This codes for CASSSRTTFGNT. In full, the CDR3 reads CASSSRTTFGNTIYF. Looking up the rest from reference TRBV5-6 and TRBJ1-3 gives the full variable domain: DAGVTQSPTHLIKTRGQQVTLRCSPKSGHDTVSWYQQALGQGPQFIFQYYEEEERQRGNFPDRFSGHQFPNYSSELNVNALLLGDSALYLCASSSRTTFGNTIYFGEGSWLTVV.

This clone was found many times. The CDR3 extends 3 residues past the end of the read, so its final part is completed from the germline J gene. The gene calls are TRBV5-1 and TRBJ1-6; maybe TRBD1 (6 bases). With 1 base removed from V and 10 bases from J, the gap between germline ends came to 12 bases. CDR1 SGHRS and CDR2 YFSETQ come from the germline V gene. The CDR3 consists of 14 residues. CDR3 sequence reads: CASSLTGRYSPLHF. CDR3 bases read: TGCGCCAGCAGCTTGACAGGGCGATACTCACCC.

This clone was recorded many times. The missing CDR3 end, 3 residues past where the read stops, is filled in from the germline J gene. The rearrangement links TRBV5-1 to TRBJ2-1; 7 bases match TRBD1. The CDR3 has 16 residues. Germline CDR1 reads SGHRS; CDR2 reads YFSETQ. V lost 4 bases to trimming and J lost 0 bases; unmatched junction nucleotides: 7. The CDR3 region is CASSRQGGASYNEQFF. CDR3 DNA, as far as it was read: TGCGCCAGCAGCCGCCAAGGGGGCGCCTCCTACAATGAG.

This clone was seen repeatedly, ten times or more. The read terminates 3 residues ahead of where the CDR3 ends, so the germline J gene completes it. The chain joins TRBV20-1 to TRBJ2-5, with 9 bases lining up with TRBD1. The CDR3 consists of 13 residues. V lost 6 bases and J lost 5; bases outside the gene matches: 7. In germline, CDR1 is DFQATT, CDR2 SNEGSKA (reference sequence). CDR3 region: CSAPGQGVETQYF. The DNA read from the CDR3 is TGCAGTGCCCCGGGACAGGGTGTCGAGACC.

This clone was counted many times. The read stops 3 residues short of the end of the CDR3; the missing end is completed from the germline J gene. The chain recombines TRBV19 with TRBJ2-1, with 7 bases that match TRBD2. The V gene end was trimmed by 5 bases and the J gene end by 7 bases; junction bases not matched to a gene: 8. CDR3 size: 14 residues. Germline CDR1 reads LNHDA; CDR2 reads SQIVND (reference sequence). CDR3 bases read: TGTGCCAGTAGTTATCGGCACGGGGGGAATGAG. Protein sequence: CASSYRHGGNE. Given in full, the CDR3 is CASSYRHGGNEQFF.

This clone occurred many times. The CDR3 end lies 3 residues beyond the end of the read and is filled in from the germline J gene. The J gene is TRBJ2-3, the V gene TRBV6-2 or TRBV6-3; 10 bases are shared with TRBD1. CDR1 is MNHEY, CDR2 SVGEGT, per germline. The CDR3 consists of 16 residues. The CDR3 bases that were read are TGTGCCAGCAGCCGAGGGACAGGGGCAATACAAGAGACG. Protein: CASSRGTGAIQET. The complete CDR3 reads CASSRGTGAIQETQYF.

This clone was counted many times. The CDR3 is cut off 3 residues early in the read; its end comes from the germline J gene. J is TRBJ1-2 and V is TRBV20-1; 8 bases match TRBD1. V shed 6 bases and J 6 bases; nucleotides not matched to a gene: 12. CDR1 and CDR2 (germline): DFQATT, SNEGSKA (reference sequence). The CDR3 has 14 amino acids. The CDR3: CSASDGTGENGYTF. The DNA read from the CDR3 is TGCAGTGCCTCCGATGGGACAGGAGAAAATGGC.